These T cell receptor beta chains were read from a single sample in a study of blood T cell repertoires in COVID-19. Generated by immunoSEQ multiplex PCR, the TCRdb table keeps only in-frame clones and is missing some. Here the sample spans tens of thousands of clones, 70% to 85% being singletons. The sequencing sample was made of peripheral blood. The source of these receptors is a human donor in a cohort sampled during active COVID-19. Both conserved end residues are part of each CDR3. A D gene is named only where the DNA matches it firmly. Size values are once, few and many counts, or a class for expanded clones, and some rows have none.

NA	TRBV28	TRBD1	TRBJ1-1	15	CASSPPQQGATEAFF	TGTGCCAGCAGTCCGCCCCAACAGGGGGCCACTGAAGCTTTCTTT
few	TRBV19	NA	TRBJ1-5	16	CASKQDTSYSNQPQHF	TGTGCCAGTAAGCAGGACACCTCTTATAGCAATCAGCCCCAGCATTTT
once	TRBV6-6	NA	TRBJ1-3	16	CASSYSGRDSGNTIYF	TGTGCCAGCAGTTACTCGGGCAGGGACTCTGGAAACACCATATATTTT
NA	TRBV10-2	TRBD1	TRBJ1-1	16	CASSDSTGGLNTEAFF	TGCGCCAGCAGTGACTCGACAGGGGGACTGAACACTGAAGCTTTCTTT
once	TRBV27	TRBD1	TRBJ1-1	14	CASSLLNRGSEAFF	TGTGCCAGCAGTTTGCTGAACAGGGGATCTGAAGCTTTCTTT
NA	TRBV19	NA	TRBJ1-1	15	CASSAPSRDRGEAFF	TGTGCCAGTAGTGCTCCTTCCCGCGACAGAGGTGAAGCTTTCTTT
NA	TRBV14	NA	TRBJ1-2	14	CASSQEAGIYGYTF	TGTGCCAGCAGCCAAGAGGCGGGGATATATGGCTACACCTTC
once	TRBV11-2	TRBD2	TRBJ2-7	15	CASSLGLAGRNEQYF	TGTGCCAGCAGCTTAGGACTAGCGGGGAGGAACGAGCAGTACTTC
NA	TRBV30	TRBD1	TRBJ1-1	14	CARLRGDGGTEAFF	TGTGCCCGGCTCAGGGGGGACGGCGGCACTGAAGCTTTCTTT
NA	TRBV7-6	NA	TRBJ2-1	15	CASSLAGSPYNEQFF	TGTGCCAGCAGCTTAGCGGGCAGCCCCTACAATGAGCAGTTCTTC
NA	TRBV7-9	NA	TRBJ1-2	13	CASSLRWEGGYTF	TGTGCCAGCAGCTTACGGTGGGAGGGTGGCTACACCTTC
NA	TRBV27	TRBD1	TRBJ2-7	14	CASSFNRGSGEQYF	TGTGCCAGCAGTTTTAACAGGGGGTCTGGCGAGCAGTACTTC
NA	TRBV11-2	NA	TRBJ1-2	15	CASSPAGQRSYGYTF	TGTGCCAGCAGCCCCGCCGGACAGAGGTCCTATGGCTACACCTTC
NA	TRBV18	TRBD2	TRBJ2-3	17	CASSPRLAGGSTDTQYF	TGTGCCAGCTCACCAAGACTAGCGGGGGGAAGCACAGATACGCAGTATTTT
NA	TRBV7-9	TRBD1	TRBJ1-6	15	CASSLGTGRNSPLHF	TGTGCCAGCAGCTTGGGGACAGGGCGTAATTCACCCCTCCACTTT
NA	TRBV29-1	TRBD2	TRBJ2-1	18	CSVEIPWGGSRSYNEQFF	TGCAGCGTTGAGATCCCATGGGGGGGAAGTCGCTCCTACAATGAGCAGTTCTTC
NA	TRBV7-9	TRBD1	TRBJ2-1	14	CASSAWTGDNEQFF	TGTGCCAGCAGCGCCTGGACAGGCGACAATGAGCAGTTCTTC
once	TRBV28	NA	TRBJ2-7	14	CASSPDRPTYEQYF	TGTGCCAGCAGTCCAGACAGACCAACCTACGAGCAGTACTTC
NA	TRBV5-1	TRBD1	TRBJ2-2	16	CASSLRQGLNAGELFF	TGCGCCAGCAGCTTAAGACAGGGGCTGAACGCCGGGGAGCTGTTTTTT
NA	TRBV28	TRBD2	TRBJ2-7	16	CASSLGTSGRSYEQYF	TGTGCCAGCAGTTTGGGAACTAGCGGGAGGTCGTACGAGCAGTACTTC
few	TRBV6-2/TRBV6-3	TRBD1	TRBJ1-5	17	CASSSPQGATGSQPQHF	TGTGCCAGCAGCAGCCCCCAGGGGGCCACGGGGAGTCAGCCCCAGCATTTT
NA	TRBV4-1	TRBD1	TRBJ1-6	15	CASSGGQGQNSPLHF	TGCGCCAGCAGCGGAGGACAGGGCCAGAATTCACCCCTCCACTTT
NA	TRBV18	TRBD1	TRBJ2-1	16	CASSPSLTGKGDEQFF	TGTGCCAGCTCACCCTCCCTGACAGGGAAGGGGGATGAGCAGTTCTTC
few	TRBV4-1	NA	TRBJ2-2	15	CASSLFGVASGELFF	TGCGCCAGCAGCCTCTTTGGCGTAGCGTCCGGGGAGCTGTTTTTT